Sequencing of this T cell receptor (beta chain) was carried out in a study of T cell changes during pregnancy in multiple sclerosis. V was clipped by 3 bases and J by 5 bases; unmatched bases: 6. Germline V gene sequence: CDR1 MNHEY, CDR2 SMNVEV (reference sequence). This CDR3 has 14 amino acids. The assay was immunoSEQ multiplex PCR, and TCRdb's table has in-frame clones only and misses some. The data contain 55,000 to 70,000 clones, about 92% of them seen just once; the ten biggest clones take up 2.5% to 3.5%. This rearrangement joins TRBV27 to TRBJ2-7, with 8 bases identical to TRBD1. The sequencing used CD8+ T cells from peripheral blood mononuclear cells, collected in the third trimester of pregnancy. This TCR was recovered from a female donor in good health, enrolled as a control in a pregnancy study. Here the CDR3 DNA reads TGTGCCAGCAGTTTGGTTCCAGGGGGCAACGAGCAGTACTTC. Translated: CASSLVPGGNEQYF.